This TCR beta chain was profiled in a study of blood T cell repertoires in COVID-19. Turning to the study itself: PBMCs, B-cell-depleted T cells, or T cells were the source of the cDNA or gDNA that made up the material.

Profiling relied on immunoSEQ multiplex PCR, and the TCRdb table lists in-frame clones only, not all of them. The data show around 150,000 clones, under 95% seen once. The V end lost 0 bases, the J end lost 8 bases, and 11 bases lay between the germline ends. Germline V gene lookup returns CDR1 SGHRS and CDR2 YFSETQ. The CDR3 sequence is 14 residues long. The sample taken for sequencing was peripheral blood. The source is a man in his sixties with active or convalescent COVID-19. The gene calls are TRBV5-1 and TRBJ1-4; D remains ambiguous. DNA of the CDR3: TGCGCCAGCAGCTTGGCGGGGTCCCGGGAAAAACTGTTTTTT. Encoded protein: CASSLAGSREKLFF.